This T cell receptor beta chain was identified in a study of T cells in localized non-small cell lung cancer (dated by TCRdb to the early 2020s). With respect to the entire study: T cell repertoires of 236 early-stage NSCLC patients were analyzed, with tumors being compared against uninvolved tumor-adjacent lungs. All 240 or so NSCLC patients in the cohort were treatment-naive and had localized lung tumors that were resected. Of the NSCLC patients, 129 were male and approximately 100 were female, and the mean age was around 66 years. Study-wide findings and limitations: Uninvolved tumor-adjacent lung showed the highest T cell clonality, higher than tumor, which suggests more focused antigenic responses in the uninvolved tumor-adjacent lung. Because multi-region sequencing of the tumors was not done, intratumor heterogeneity could not be ruled out. Higher blood T cell density associated with longer overall survival, while higher adjacent-lung clonality associated with shorter survival. A median of roughly 60 of the top 100 tumor clones were detected in paired uninvolved adjacent lung, and approximately 28 of these tumor clones were also found among the top 100 clones of the paired uninvolved adjacent lung. Because the study design was exploratory, TCR variables were selected using unadjusted p-values without false-discovery rate correction.

At diagnosis, peripheral blood, uninvolved tumor-adjacent lung and tumor were collected and were preserved as a mix of fresh-frozen and FFPE material. For TCR repertoire profiling, blood samples were analyzed as peripheral blood mononuclear cells. The immunoSEQ Assay was used to sequence TCR beta CDR3 regions from DNA. The paper's data handling went like this. To compute T cell density, TCR beta template counts were normalized to usable DNA, which was estimated by amplifying housekeeping genes. The preseqR package was used to estimate richness by extrapolating to 400,000 templates for PBMC samples and to 120,000 templates for tissue samples. Clonality was defined by subtracting Pielou's evenness from one. Tissue-enriched TCRs were identified through differential abundance testing performed on productive amino-acid clonotypes, with a minimum total count of 5 and an alpha of 0.1. The Jaccard Index and the Morisita Overlap Index were used to measure how much the repertoires overlapped between compartments. GLIPH grouped TCR beta CDR3s together with public tetramer-defined viral CDR3s, and a viral motif had to include at least three viral sequences and show V-gene enrichment. The table was pulled from immuneACCESS by TCRdb, which kept in-frame rearrangements only. Such tables lose some clones; where checked, under half of the loss comes from unresolved V genes, and the rest has no known cause. The D gene and trimming were derived from the DNA, and the V and J assignments and clone size from that table. Across this sample there are 40,000 to 65,000 clones, with around nine tenths seen only once. Of the sample, about 16% is held by the ten largest clones.

The V end gives up 6 bases and the J end 2 bases, leaving 3 bases in the junction not matched to a gene. The germline V gene yields SNHLY for CDR1 and FYNNEI for CDR2. Including cysteine and phenylalanine, the CDR3 has 14 amino acids. Only the CDR3 part of the read is kept: 42 bases, read in frame from the first base. For this clone: What antigen it recognizes has not been identified. No much larger clonotype is one base removed from it; base qualities were not supplied.

The rearranged chain carries TRBV2 and TRBJ2-7; 11 bases in between match TRBD2. The TCR originated in a female donor with stage II lung adenocarcinoma. The starting material was PBMCs, obtained before any cancer treatment. The bases read TGTGCCAGCAGGGAGACTAGCGGGGCCTACGAGCAGTACTTC. This yields the protein CASRETSGAYEQYF.